The 15 T cell receptor beta chains reported below all come from one sample, sequenced in a study of identical twins. Each CDR3 protein is one row after TCRdb ran MiXCR on the 5' RACE reads. The sample yields some 900,000 distinct CDR3 sequences, over 9% seen once. The same sample was also used in a study of yellow fever vaccine responses in identical twins.

Sequencing was performed on PBMCs. The receptors originated from a woman aged 18 to 35 in good health.

The table lists this clonotype with a few counts. The chain employs TRBV20-1 and TRBJ2-7; 11 nucleotides match TRBD2. After removal of 5 bases from V and 1 base from J, the junction contained 4 bases not matched to a gene. Germline CDR1 and CDR2: DFQATT and SNEGSKA (reference sequence). The CDR3 spans 14 residues. The CDR3 sequence: CSARLAGSSYEQYF. DNA of the CDR3: TGCAGTGCTCGACTAGCGGGATCTTCCTACGAGCAGTACTTC.

In its sample, this clonotype was seen a few times. J is TRBJ2-3 and V is TRBV7-6; D is undetermined. The CDR3 runs 15 residues. Looked up from germline, CDR1 is SGHVS and CDR2 is FNYEAQ. V was cut by 1 base and J by 6 bases, with 14 bases left in between. CDR3 coding DNA: TGTGCCAGCAGCTTAGAAACAGTTTCGTGGGATACGCAGTATTTT. As protein: CASSLETVSWDTQYF.

This clonotype has only a few counts. The chain has TRBV11-2 and TRBJ2-1; 11 positions agree with TRBD1. The V gene end was trimmed by 8 bases and the J gene end by 5 bases; junction bases not matched to a gene: 8. This CDR3 is 15 amino acids long. Germline V lookup: CDR1 SGHAT, CDR2 FQNNGV. For the CDR3, the DNA is TGTGCCAGCGGCGTAGGGACAGGGGGTCACAATGAGCAGTTCTTC. Its protein product is CASGVGTGGHNEQFF.

This clonotype was seen a handful of times. This chain links TRBV3-1 with TRBJ1-4, with D tentatively TRBD1 (5 bases). Per germline, CDR1 LGHDT and CDR2 YNNKEL (reference sequence). The CDR3 length is 15 residues. V lost 5 bases, J lost 7 bases, and 17 bases lay in between. The CDR3 DNA is TGTGCCAGCAGCACAAATGACCGGGACGGTGAAAAACTGTTTTTT. Amino acid sequence: CASSTNDRDGEKLFF.

To note about this clonotype: One end of the junction does not line up with germline, which may come from a read error. The chain uses TRBV20-1 and TRBJ2-1, with 11 bases aligning to TRBD2. The V gene's germline CDR1 is DFQATT and CDR2 SNEGSKA (reference sequence). The CDR3 is 17 amino acids. CDR3 sequence (DNA): TGCTGTGCTAGAGATCGGGAGCTAGCGGGGGGTACCAATGAGCAGTTCTTC. This codes for CCARDRELAGGTNEQFF.

This clonotype has just a few counts. V and J are TRBV3-1 and TRBJ2-1; the D is unclear. V was shortened by 8 bases and J by 7 bases, with 15 bases between the two germline ends. Germline V gene lookup returns CDR1 LGHDT and CDR2 YNNKEL (reference sequence). The length of the CDR3 is 13 residues. The CDR3 nucleotides read TGTGCCAGCCGCCCCACTGGTGGGAATGAGCAGTTCTTC. Protein: CASRPTGGNEQFF.

V usage is TRBV5-4 and J usage is TRBJ2-2; 9 nucleotides agree with TRBD1. The CDR3 length is 16 residues. The V segment lost 1 base and the J segment 4 bases; nucleotides outside the gene matches: 5. Germline V gene data show CDR1 as SGHNT and CDR2 as YYREEE (reference sequence). The CDR3 is CASSLWGQGTTGELFF. DNA of the CDR3: TGTGCCAGCAGCTTGTGGGGACAGGGAACCACCGGGGAGCTGTTTTTT.

This clonotype was counted many times. Since a much larger clone is just one base distant, this may be a read error. The CDR3 DNA sequence: TGTGCCAGCAGCGTAGGATGGAACACTGAAGCTTTCTTT. Protein: CASSVGWNTEAFF. The rearrangement joins TRBV9 to TRBJ1-1; D uncertain. The CDR3 runs to 13 residues. Germline V gives CDR1 SGDLS, CDR2 YYNGEE. V was clipped by 0 bases and J by 1 base, with 4 bases between them.

The CDR3 sequence: CASTLFTGELFF. The CDR3 DNA reads TGTGCCAGCACCCTTTTCACCGGGGAGCTGTTTTTT. The chain links TRBV12-3 or TRBV12-4 to TRBJ2-2; D remains ambiguous. V lost 7 bases, J lost 4 bases, and 7 bases lay in between. The CDR3 is 12 residues long.

This clonotype appeared many times. The rearrangement joins TRBV12-3 or TRBV12-4 to TRBJ2-5, with 8 bases that match TRBD2. The CDR3 runs to 15 residues. V shed 2 bases, J shed 4 bases, and the junction held 6 bases outside the gene matches. CDR3 in DNA: TGTGCCAGCAGTTTAATTGGGACTAGAGCAGAGACCCAGTACTTC. It specifies CASSLIGTRAETQYF.

J is TRBJ2-2 and V is TRBV6-5, with a tentative D call TRBD2 (8 bases). This CDR3 is built from 19 residues. Germline V gives CDR1 MNHEY, CDR2 SVGAGI. Between the trimmed V and J ends, which lost 2 bases and 4 bases, there was a span of 23 bases. The CDR3 reads CASSYQQGRGLAGTGELFF. The DNA of the CDR3 is TGTGCCAGCAGTTACCAACAGGGGAGAGGGCTAGCGGGCACCGGGGAGCTGTTTTTT.

The chain combines TRBV9 with TRBJ2-1, with TRBD1 identical over 9 bases. The CDR3 sequence is 14 residues long. J gave up 10 bases and V 3 bases, and 8 bases lay outside the gene matches. Germline assignment: CDR1 SGDLS and CDR2 YYNGEE. The CDR3 region is CASSARQGGPEQFF. CDR3 in DNA: TGTGCCAGCAGCGCGAGACAGGGGGGCCCCGAGCAGTTCTTC.

The chain recombines TRBV10-1 with TRBJ2-2, with 10 bases lining up with TRBD2. CDR3 length: 19 amino acids. The germline CDR1 and CDR2 sequences are WNHNN and SYGVQD (reference sequence). Germline trimming cut 6 bases from V and 2 bases from J; bases unmatched to any gene: 15. Here the CDR3 DNA reads TGCGCCAGCAGCCACTCCGGACTAGCGGCCTACGTAAACACCGGGGAGCTGTTTTTT. This translates into CASSHSGLAAYVNTGELFF.

This clonotype has a handful of counts. V usage is TRBV18 and J usage is TRBJ2-5; no firm D call. CDR3 length: 13 amino acids. Germline lookup yields CDR1 KGHSH and CDR2 LQKENI. The germline V and J ends were trimmed by 0 bases and 2 bases, with 4 bases remaining between them. The CDR3 bases are TGTGCCAGCTCACCACCTATTCAAGAGACCCAGTACTTC. It translates to CASSPPIQETQYF.

CDR3 residues: CASSLGSRGQDTQYF. CDR3 DNA sequence: TGTGCCAGCAGCTTAGGTTCAAGGGGTCAAGATACGCAGTATTTT. This rearrangement joins TRBV7-8 to TRBJ2-3, with a possible D match to TRBD1 (5 bases). Germline lookup yields CDR1 SGHVS and CDR2 FQNEAQ. The V end was cut by 1 base, the J end by 5 bases, with 13 bases between. The CDR3 extends over 15 amino acids.